A single sample gave rise to the 3 T cell receptor beta chains below, sequenced in a study of T cells in Graves' hyperthyroidism and ophthalmopathy. It was RNA transcripts that yielded the amplified TCR beta CDR3 regions. First-round RT-PCR of the TCR CDR3 relied on the HTBI primer set. TCRdb redid the calling of the multiplex PCR reads with MiXCR, one entry per CDR3 protein. The sample has around 600,000 distinct CDR3 sequences, just under 45% seen once. The sequenced material came from peripheral blood or thyroid tissue (not recorded which). These receptors originate from an adult man with Graves' disease, either hyperthyroidism or ophthalmopathy (not recorded which).

V is TRBV7-9 and J is TRBJ2-5; D may be TRBD2 (5 bases). The germline V gene has CDR1 SEHNR and CDR2 FQNEAQ (reference sequence). V dropped 2 bases and J dropped 5 bases, with 12 bases sitting between them. The CDR3 sequence is 14 residues long. CDR3 region: CASSLTIAMETQYF. DNA of the CDR3: TGTGCCAGCAGCTTAACCATAGCGATGGAGACCCAGTACTTC.

At least ten counts were recorded for this clonotype. The gene calls are TRBV7-8 and TRBJ2-5, with D perhaps matching TRBD2 (6 bases). The CDR3 contains 13 residues. V was trimmed by 2 bases and J by 8 bases, leaving 12 bases between them. The germline CDR1 and CDR2 sequences are SGHVS and FQNEAQ. The CDR3 bases are TGTGCCAGCAGCTTATTGTCCGGGAGTACCCAGTACTTC. It yields the protein CASSLLSGSTQYF.

The V gene is TRBV24-1, the J gene TRBJ2-7; 8 bases are shared with TRBD1. The CDR3 covers 13 residues. The ends lost 2 bases at V and 7 bases at J; junction bases unmatched: 3. Germline V lookup: CDR1 KGHDR, CDR2 SFDVKD. CDR3 residues: CATSDYWTGEQYF. As DNA, the CDR3 is TGTGCCACCAGTGATTACTGGACAGGGGAGCAGTACTTC.